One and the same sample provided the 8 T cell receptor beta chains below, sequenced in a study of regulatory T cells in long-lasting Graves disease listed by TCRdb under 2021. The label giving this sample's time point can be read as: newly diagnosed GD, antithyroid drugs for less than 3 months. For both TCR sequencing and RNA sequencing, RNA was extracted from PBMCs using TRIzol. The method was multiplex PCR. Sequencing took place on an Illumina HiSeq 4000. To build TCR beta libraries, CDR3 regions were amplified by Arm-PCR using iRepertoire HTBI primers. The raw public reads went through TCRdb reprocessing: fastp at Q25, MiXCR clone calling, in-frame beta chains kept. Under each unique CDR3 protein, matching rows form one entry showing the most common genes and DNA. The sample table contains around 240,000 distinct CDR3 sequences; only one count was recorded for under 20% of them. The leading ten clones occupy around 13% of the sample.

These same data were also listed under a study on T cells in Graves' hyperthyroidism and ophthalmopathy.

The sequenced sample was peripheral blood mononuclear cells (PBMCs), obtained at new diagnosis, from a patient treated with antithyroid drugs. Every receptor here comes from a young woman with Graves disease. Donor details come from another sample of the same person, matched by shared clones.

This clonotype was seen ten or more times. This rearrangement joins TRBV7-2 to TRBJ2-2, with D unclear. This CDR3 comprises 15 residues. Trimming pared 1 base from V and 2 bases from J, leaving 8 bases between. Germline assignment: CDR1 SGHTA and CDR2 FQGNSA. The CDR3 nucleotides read TGTGCCAGCAGCTTAGGGGGATTCAACACCGGGGAGCTGTTTTTT. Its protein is CASSLGGFNTGELFF.

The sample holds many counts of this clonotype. The CDR3 sequence: CASSPPGTGWGYGYTF. CDR3 bases: TGTGCCAGCTCACCGCCTGGGACAGGGTGGGGCTATGGCTACACCTTC. The chain carries TRBV18 and TRBJ1-2; 9 bases line up with TRBD1. The CDR3 is 16 residues long. J was trimmed by 4 bases and V by 3 bases; bases with no gene match: 9. Germline V gene sequence: CDR1 KGHSH, CDR2 LQKENI.

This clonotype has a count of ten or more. Here the CDR3 reads CASSVSFGQGGETQYF. The CDR3 nucleotides read TGTGCCAGCAGCGTCTCCTTTGGACAGGGTGGGGAGACCCAGTACTTC. The chain has TRBV9 and TRBJ2-5, with 8 bases lining up with TRBD1. Germline V CDR1 and CDR2: SGDLS, YYNGEE. CDR3 size: 16 residues. The V segment lost 2 bases and the J segment 5 bases; nucleotides outside the gene matches: 11.

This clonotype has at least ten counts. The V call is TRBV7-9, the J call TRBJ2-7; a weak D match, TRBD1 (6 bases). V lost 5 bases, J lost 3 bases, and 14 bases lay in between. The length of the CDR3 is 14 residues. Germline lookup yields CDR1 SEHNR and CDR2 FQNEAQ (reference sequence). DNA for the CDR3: TGTGCCAGCAGCGAGAGCGGACAGAGCTACGAGCAGTACTTC. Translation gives CASSESGQSYEQYF.

The CDR3 DNA sequence: TGTGCCAGCAGCCTTAGCGGAAAGGGGCGAGACAATGAGCAGTTCTTC. This gives the protein CASSLSGKGRDNEQFF. The gene calls are TRBV6-2 or TRBV6-3 and TRBJ2-1; possibly TRBD2 for D (6 bases). The CDR3 is 16 amino acids. V lost 6 bases, J lost 5 bases, and 20 bases lay in between. Germline CDR1 and CDR2: MNHEY and SVGEGT.

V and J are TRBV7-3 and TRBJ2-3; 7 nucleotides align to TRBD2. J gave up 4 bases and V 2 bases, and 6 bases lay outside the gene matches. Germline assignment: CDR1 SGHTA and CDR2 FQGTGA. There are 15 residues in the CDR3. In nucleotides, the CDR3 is TGTGCCAGCAGCTTATCAGGACTAGTAGCAGATACGCAGTATTTT. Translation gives CASSLSGLVADTQYF.

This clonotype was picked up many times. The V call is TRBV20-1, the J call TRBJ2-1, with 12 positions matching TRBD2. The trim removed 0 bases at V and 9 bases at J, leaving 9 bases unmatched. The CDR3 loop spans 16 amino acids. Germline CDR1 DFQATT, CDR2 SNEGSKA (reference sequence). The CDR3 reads CSARDWTSGEPGEQFF. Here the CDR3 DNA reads TGCAGTGCTAGAGACTGGACTAGCGGGGAACCTGGTGAGCAGTTCTTC.

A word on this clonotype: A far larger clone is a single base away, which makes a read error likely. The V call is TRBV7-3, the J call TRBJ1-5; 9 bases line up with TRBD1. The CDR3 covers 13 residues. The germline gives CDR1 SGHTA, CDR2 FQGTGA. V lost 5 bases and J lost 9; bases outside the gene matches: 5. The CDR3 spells CASSRQGDRPQHF. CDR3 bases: TGTGCCAGCAGCAGACAGGGGGATCGGCCCCAGCATTTT.